This TCR beta chain was identified during a study of Ad26.COV2.S vaccination and SARS-CoV-2 variants (dated by TCRdb to about 2021). For context, the study as a whole: Vaccine-arm donors were drawn from COV1001, a multicentre, randomized, double-blind, placebo-controlled phase I-IIa trial of Ad26.COV2.S in healthy adults. Ad26.COV2.S was given intramuscularly at 5x10^10 or 1x10^11 viral particles, as a single shot or as two shots 56 days apart. TCRbeta repertoire sequencing served as the tool for gauging how specific and how broad the SARS-CoV-2-reactive T cell receptors were following Ad26.COV2.S vaccination. The TCR-sequenced set comprised about 32 samples: some 19 Ad26.COV2.S vaccine recipients, 5 placebo recipients and 8 SARS-CoV-2 convalescent individuals. Participants in the trial were split at random into five groups of five each, receiving low-dose or high-dose Ad26.COV2.S once or twice, or else placebo on both occasions. Throughout the experiments and outcome assessment, investigators stayed blinded to trial group allocation. General findings and caveats noted by the study authors: It was noted by the authors that total T cell responses may have been underestimated by the TCR breadth and depth analyses. The study lacked the statistical power to compare responses across vaccine doses or regimens. Spike-specific TCR breadth was higher in Ad26.COV2.S recipients than in placebo recipients (P = 0.0014). After vaccination, substantial breadth of spike-specific CD8+ and CD4+ T cell responses was reported. Non-spike TCR breadth was comparable between vaccine and placebo recipients, consistent with the vaccine containing only spike.

CDR1 LNHDA and CDR2 SQIVND are derived from the germline V gene (reference sequence). For this chain, trimming is 9 bases at the V end and 2 bases at the J end, and the number of junction bases without a gene match is 9. The cysteine opens and the phenylalanine closes a CDR3 of 15 amino acids. Only the CDR3 DNA stays, 45 bases, in frame from base 1. The treatment or condition label of this sample denotes: some 20 received Ad26.COV2.S at low or high dose, single or two shots; five or six received placebo; per-sample allocation not given. Repertoires of vaccine and placebo recipients were sequenced from samples taken on day 63 after the first injection. In Cohort 1b, 25 adults aged 18-55 years were enrolled at a single site in Boston, USA, between 29 July and 7 August 2020. Ad26.COV2.S was a replication-incompetent adenovirus type 26 vector that expressed a prefusion-stabilized SARS-CoV-2 spike protein derived from the original Wuhan strain.

The immunoSEQ Assay was the method used to sequence TCRbeta CDR3 regions. After extraction, genomic DNA underwent amplification by bias-controlled multiplex PCR, followed by high-throughput sequencing. In the source study's methods: Collapsing and filtering of sequences were performed to quantify the absolute abundance of each unique TCRbeta CDR3 region. T cell fraction was estimated by normalizing TCRbeta template counts to usable DNA, with usable DNA measured through amplification of reference genes found in all nucleated cells. Repertoire TCRs were annotated as SARS-CoV-2-specific when V gene, CDR3 amino acid sequence and J gene were exactly matched to a known reactive TCR set. The reference SARS-CoV-2 TCR set was obtained from MIRA and was filtered for enrichment in COVID-19-positive ImmuneCODE repertoires, whereby public or cross-reactive TCRs were removed. Drawing on the MIRA antigens, annotated TCRs were analysed further at the level of specific ORF or position within ORF. Breadth was defined as the number of annotated unique rearrangements divided by the total number of unique productive rearrangements, and depth was defined as the summed frequency of the annotated unique rearrangements. Group comparisons of TCR breadth used two-sided Wilcoxon rank-sum tests. Entries here come from immuneACCESS through TCRdb and include only in-frame sequences with V and J called. Some clones fail to appear in such tables; in the studies checked, an unresolved V gene covers under half of the shortfall, and the cause of the remainder is unknown. D and trimming were read from the DNA, whereas the V and J calls and clone size are those reported in that table. This sample gives about 420,000 clones in total; approximately 88% of them show up just once. Less than 4% of the sample comes from the top ten.

Worth noting for this clone: The clone's antigen remains unknown. The record has no base qualities; no much larger clone is one base away.

The TCR comes from a person between 18 and 59 years old who received the Ad26.COV2.S COVID-19 vaccine or a placebo. This chain joins TRBV19 to TRBJ2-1; 8 nucleotides in the junction match TRBD1. The source material was peripheral blood, sampled in a trial of Ad26.COV2.S vaccine versus placebo. The CDR3 loop reads CASRGRTGPYNEQFF. The sequence in DNA is TGTGCCAGCCGAGGCCGGACAGGGCCCTACAATGAGCAGTTCTTC. Extended through the reference TRBV19 and TRBJ2-1 proteins, this CDR3 yields the full variable domain: DGGITQSPKYLFRKEGQNVTLSCEQNLNHDAMYWYRQDPGQGLRLIYYSQIVNDFQKGDIAEGYSVSREKKESFPLTVTSAQKNPTAFYLCASRGRTGPYNEQFFGPGTRLTVL.